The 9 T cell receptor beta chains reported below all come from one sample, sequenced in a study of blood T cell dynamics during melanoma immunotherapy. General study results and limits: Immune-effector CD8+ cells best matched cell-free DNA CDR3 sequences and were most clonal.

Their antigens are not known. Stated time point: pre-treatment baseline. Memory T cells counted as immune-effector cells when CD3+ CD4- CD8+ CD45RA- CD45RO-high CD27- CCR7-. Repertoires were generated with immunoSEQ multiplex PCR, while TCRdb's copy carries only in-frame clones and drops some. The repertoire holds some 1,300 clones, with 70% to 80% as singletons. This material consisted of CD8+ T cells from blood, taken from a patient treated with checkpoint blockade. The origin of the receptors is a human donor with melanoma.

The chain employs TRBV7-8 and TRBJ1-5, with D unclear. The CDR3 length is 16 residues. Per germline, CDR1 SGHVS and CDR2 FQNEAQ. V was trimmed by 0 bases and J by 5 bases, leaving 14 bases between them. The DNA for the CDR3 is TGTGCCAGCAGCTTAGCGCCAGAACAGTTCGATCAGCCCCAGCATTTT. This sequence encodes CASSLAPEQFDQPQHF.

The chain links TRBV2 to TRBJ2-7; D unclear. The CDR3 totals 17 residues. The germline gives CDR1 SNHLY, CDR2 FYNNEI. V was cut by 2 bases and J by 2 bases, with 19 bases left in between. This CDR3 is CASSESWAQVLTYEQYF. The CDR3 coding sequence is TGTGCCAGCAGTGAAAGTTGGGCGCAGGTCCTTACCTACGAGCAGTACTTC.

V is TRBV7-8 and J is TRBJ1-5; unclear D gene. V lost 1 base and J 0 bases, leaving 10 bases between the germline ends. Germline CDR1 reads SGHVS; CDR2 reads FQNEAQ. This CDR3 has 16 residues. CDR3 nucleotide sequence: TGTGCCAGCAGCTTAGTGGTAGGGAATAGCAATCAGCCCCAGCATTTT. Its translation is CASSLVVGNSNQPQHF.

CDR3 bases: TGTGCCAGCAGTTTGGGACAGGGGCCCATGGGAGCTTTCTTT. Translation gives CASSLGQGPMGAFF. The chain couples TRBV28 to TRBJ1-1; 10 bases fit TRBD1. This CDR3 spans 14 amino acids. Unmatched junction bases numbered 8, after V lost 3 bases and J lost 10 bases. Germline assignment: CDR1 MDHEN and CDR2 SYDVKM.

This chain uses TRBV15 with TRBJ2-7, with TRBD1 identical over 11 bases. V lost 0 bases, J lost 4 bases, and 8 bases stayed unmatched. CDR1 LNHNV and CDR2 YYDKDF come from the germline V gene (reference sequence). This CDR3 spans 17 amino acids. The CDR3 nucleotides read TGTGCCACCAGCAGAGATAAGGGGACAGGGGGGACGTACGAGCAGTACTTC. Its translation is CATSRDKGTGGTYEQYF.

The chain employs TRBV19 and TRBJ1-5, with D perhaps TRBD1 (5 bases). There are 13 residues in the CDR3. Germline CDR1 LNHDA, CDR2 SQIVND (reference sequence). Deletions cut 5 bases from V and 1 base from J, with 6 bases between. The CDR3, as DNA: TGTGCCAGTAGTTGGGACAGCAATCAGCCCCAGCATTTT. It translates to CASSWDSNQPQHF.

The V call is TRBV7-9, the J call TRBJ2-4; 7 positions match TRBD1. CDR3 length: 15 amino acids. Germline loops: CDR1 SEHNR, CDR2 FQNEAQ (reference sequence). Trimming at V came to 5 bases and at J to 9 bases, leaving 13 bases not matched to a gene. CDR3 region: CASSPPDRRQGIQYF. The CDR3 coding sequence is TGTGCCAGCAGCCCGCCGGACCGCCGACAGGGCATTCAGTACTTC. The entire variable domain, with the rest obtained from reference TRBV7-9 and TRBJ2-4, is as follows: DTGVSQNPRHKITKRGQNVTFRCDPISEHNRLYWYRQTLGQGPEFLTYFQNEAQLEKSRLLSDRFSAERPKGSFSTLEIQRTEQGDSAMYLCASSPPDRRQGIQYFGAGTRLSVL.

The CDR3 protein is CATSRVTSGKETQYF. The DNA of the CDR3 is TGTGCCACCAGCAGAGTCACTAGCGGAAAAGAGACCCAGTACTTC. This chain joins TRBV15 and TRBJ2-5, with 8 bases that match TRBD2. Germline V gene sequence: CDR1 LNHNV, CDR2 YYDKDF (reference sequence). CDR3 length equals 15 residues. Unmatched junction bases numbered 4, after V lost 1 base and J lost 3 bases.

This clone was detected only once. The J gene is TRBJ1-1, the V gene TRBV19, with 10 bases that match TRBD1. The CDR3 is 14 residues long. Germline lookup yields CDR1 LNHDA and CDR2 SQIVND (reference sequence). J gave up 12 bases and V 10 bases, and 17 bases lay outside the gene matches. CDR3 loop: CATREWDRGLLTFF. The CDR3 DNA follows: TGTGCCACCCGGGAGTGGGACAGGGGATTATTAACTTTCTTT.